This T cell receptor (beta chain) appears in the sequencing data of a study of shared clonotypes between healthy human individuals. Naive CD8 cells comprised CD45RO-negative, CCR7-positively selected cells, excluding terminally differentiated effector memory CD45RA+ cells. Method: immunoSEQ multiplex PCR; TCRdb's copy keeps in-frame clones and lacks some. Here the sample spans about 680,000 clones, about 91% being singletons. About this clone itself: This CDR3 is also generated by other DNA sequences in the sample.

Germline V gives CDR1 MNHEY, CDR2 SVGAGI. Trimming pared 0 bases from V and 6 bases from J, leaving 8 bases between. This CDR3 has 13 residues. This TCR came from a man aged 25-45 years in good health. V usage is TRBV6-5 and J usage is TRBJ1-2; D might be TRBD1 (5 bases). The sample comprised naive CD8+ T cells sorted from blood. The CDR3 coding sequence is TGTGCCAGCAGTTACTCAGGGGCGGATGGCTACACCTTC. This gives the protein CASSYSGADGYTF.